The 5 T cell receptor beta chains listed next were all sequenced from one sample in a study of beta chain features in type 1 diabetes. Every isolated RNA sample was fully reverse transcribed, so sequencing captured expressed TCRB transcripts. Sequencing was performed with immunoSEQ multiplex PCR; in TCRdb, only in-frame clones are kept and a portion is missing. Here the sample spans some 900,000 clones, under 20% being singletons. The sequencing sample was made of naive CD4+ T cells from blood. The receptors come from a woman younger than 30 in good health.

CDR3 sequence (DNA): TGTGCCAGCAGCGTAGAAACTAGCATTGGTAAATTTGAGCAGTTCTTC. It translates to CASSVETSIGKFEQFF. The chain links TRBV9 to TRBJ2-1, with D possibly being TRBD2 (6 bases). Trimming pared 0 bases from V and 9 bases from J, leaving 19 bases between. The CDR3 extends over 16 amino acids. CDR1 SGDLS and CDR2 YYNGEE come from the germline V gene.

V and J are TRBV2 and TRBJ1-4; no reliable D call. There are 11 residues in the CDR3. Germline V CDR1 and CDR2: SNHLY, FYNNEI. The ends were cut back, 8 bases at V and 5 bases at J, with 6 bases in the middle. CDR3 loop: CASRNNEKLFF. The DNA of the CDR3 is TGTGCCAGCCGCAACAATGAAAAACTGTTTTTT. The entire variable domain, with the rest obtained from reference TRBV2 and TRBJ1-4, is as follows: EPEVTQTPSHQVTQMGQEVILRCVPISNHLYFYWYRQILGQKVEFLVSFYNNEISEKSEIFDDQFSVERPDGSNFTLKIRSTKLEDSAMYFCASRNNEKLFFGSGTQLSVL.

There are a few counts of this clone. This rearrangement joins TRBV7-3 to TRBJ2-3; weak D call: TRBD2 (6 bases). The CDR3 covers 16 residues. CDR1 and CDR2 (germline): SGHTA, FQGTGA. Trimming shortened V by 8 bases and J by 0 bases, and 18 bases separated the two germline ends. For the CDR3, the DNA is TGTGCCAGCTCGAGGTACCCGAGCGGGAGCACAGATACGCAGTATTTT. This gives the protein CASSRYPSGSTDTQYF.

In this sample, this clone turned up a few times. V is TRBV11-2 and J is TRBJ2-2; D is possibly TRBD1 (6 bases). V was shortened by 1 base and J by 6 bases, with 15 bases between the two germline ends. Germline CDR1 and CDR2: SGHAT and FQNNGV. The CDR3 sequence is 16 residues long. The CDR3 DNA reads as TGTGCCAGCAGCTTAGTTTATTCGCAGGGGCCCGGGGAGCTGTTTTTT. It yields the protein CASSLVYSQGPGELFF.

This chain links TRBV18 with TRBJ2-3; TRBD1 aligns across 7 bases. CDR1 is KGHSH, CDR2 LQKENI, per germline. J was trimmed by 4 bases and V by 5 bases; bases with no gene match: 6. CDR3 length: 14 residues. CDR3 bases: TGTGCCAGCTCAGAGACAGGGTACGCAGATACGCAGTATTTT. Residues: CASSETGYADTQYF. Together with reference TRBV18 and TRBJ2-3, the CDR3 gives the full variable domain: NAGVMQNPRHLVRRRGQEARLRCSPMKGHSHVYWYRQLPEEGLKFMVYLQKENIIDESGMPKERFSAEFPKEGPSILRIQQVVRGDSAAYFCASSETGYADTQYFGPGTRLTVL.